This T cell receptor beta chain derives from a study of blood T cell repertoires in COVID-19. CDR3 size: 13 residues. CDR1 and CDR2 (germline): MDHEN, SYDVKM. The germline V and J ends were trimmed by 6 bases and 6 bases, with 12 bases remaining between them. The table lists this clone with a count of one. Using immunoSEQ multiplex PCR, the repertoire was profiled, and TCRdb retains in-frame clones only, with some absent. Here the sample spans 120,000 to 150,000 clones, around nine tenths being singletons. The sequenced sample was peripheral blood. This chain uses TRBV28 with TRBJ1-5; D not resolved. The source of this sequence is a woman aged 45-65 years with active or convalescent COVID-19. The CDR3 DNA follows: TGTGCCAGCAGCCCTAACGGGATTCAGCCCCAGCATTTT. It specifies CASSPNGIQPQHF.